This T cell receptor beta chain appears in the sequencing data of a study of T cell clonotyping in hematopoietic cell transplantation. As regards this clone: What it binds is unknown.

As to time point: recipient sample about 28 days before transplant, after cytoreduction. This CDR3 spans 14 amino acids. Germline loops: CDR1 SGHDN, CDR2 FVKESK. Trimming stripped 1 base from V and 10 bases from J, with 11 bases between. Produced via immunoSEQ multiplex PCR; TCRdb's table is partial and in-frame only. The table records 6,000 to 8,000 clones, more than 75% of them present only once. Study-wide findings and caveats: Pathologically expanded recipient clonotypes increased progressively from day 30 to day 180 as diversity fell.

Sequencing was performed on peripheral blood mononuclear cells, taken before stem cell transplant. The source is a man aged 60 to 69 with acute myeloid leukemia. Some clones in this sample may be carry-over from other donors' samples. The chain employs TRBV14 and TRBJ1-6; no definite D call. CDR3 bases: TGTGCCAGCAGCCAAGGTTCAGTAGGATCACCCCTCCACTTT. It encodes CASSQGSVGSPLHF.